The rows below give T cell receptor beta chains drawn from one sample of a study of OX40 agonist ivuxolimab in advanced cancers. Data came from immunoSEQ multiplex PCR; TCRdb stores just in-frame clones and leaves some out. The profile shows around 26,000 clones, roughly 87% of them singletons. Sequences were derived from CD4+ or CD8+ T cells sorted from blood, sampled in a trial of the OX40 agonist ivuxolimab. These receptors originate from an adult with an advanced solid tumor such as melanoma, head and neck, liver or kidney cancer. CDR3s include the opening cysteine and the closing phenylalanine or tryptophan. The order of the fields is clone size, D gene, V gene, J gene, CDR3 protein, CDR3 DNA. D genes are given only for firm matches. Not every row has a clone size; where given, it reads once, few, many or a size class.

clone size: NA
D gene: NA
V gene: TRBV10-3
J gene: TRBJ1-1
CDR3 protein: CAISDELGAEAFF
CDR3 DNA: TGTGCCATCAGTGATGAGCTGGGCGCTGAAGCTTTCTTT

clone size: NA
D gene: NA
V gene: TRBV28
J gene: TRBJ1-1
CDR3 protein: CASSSRYQGSNTEAFF
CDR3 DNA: TGTGCCAGCAGTTCCCGATACCAGGGAAGCAACACTGAAGCTTTCTTT

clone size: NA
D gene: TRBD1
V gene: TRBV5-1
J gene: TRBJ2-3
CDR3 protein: CASSYRDSSTDTQYF
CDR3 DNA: TGCGCCAGCAGCTACAGGGACAGTAGCACAGATACGCAGTATTTT

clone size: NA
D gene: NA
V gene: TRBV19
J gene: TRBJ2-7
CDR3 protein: CASSYGLAINYEQYF
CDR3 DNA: TGTGCCAGTAGTTATGGGTTAGCGATTAACTACGAGCAGTACTTC

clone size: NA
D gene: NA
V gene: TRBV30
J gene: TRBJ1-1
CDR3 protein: CAWSSGSGTEAFF
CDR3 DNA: TGTGCCTGGAGTTCGGGTAGCGGGACTGAAGCTTTCTTT

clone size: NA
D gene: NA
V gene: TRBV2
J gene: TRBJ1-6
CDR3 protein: CASSEDEGSYNSPLHF
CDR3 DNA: TGTGCCAGCAGTGAAGATGAGGGCTCCTATAATTCACCCCTCCACTTT

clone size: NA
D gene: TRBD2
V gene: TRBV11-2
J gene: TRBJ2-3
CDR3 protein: CASSLGLAGGFTDTQYF
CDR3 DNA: TGTGCCAGCAGCTTAGGCCTGGCGGGGGGTTTTACAGATACGCAGTATTTT

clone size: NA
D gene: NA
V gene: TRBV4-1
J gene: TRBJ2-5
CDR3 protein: CASSQGVELTGETQYF
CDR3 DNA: TGCGCCAGCAGCCAAGGCGTGGAGCTTACGGGGGAGACCCAGTACTTC

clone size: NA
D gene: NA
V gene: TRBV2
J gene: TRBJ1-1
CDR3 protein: CASSEGMGRTEAFF
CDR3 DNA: TGTGCCAGCAGTGAAGGAATGGGGAGGACTGAAGCTTTCTTT

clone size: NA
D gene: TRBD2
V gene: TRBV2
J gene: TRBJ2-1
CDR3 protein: CASSGTTYNEQFF
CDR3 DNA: TGTGCCAGCTCCGGGACTACCTACAATGAGCAGTTCTTC

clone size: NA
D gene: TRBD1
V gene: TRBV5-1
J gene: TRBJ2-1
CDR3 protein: CASSLEGGDEQFF
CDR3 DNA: TGCGCCAGCAGCTTGGAAGGGGGCGATGAGCAGTTCTTC

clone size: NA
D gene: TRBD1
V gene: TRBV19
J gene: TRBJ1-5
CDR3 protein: CATTGGEQPQHF
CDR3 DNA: TGTGCCACCACAGGGGGCGAACAGCCCCAGCATTTT

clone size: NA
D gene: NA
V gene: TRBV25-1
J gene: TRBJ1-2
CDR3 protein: CASSEGRKDYGYTF
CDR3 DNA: TGTGCCAGCAGTGAGGGAAGAAAGGACTATGGCTACACCTTC

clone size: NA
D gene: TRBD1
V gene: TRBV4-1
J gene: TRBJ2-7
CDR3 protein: CASSHKTGGSSYEQYF
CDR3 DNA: TGCGCCAGCAGCCACAAGACAGGGGGCAGCTCCTACGAGCAGTACTTC

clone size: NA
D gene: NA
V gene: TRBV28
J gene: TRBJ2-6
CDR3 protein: CASNHRGGLSGANVLTF
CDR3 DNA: TGTGCCAGCAACCATAGGGGGGGGCTCTCTGGGGCCAACGTCCTGACTTTC

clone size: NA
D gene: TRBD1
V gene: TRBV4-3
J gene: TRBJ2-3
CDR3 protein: CASSQALTGGPDTQYF
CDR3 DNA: TGCGCCAGCAGCCAAGCCCTGACAGGGGGCCCAGATACGCAGTATTTT

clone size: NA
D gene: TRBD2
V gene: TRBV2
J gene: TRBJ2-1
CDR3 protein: CASSESAAGGPNNEQFF
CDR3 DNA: TGTGCCAGCAGTGAATCGGCAGCGGGGGGCCCTAACAATGAGCAGTTCTTC

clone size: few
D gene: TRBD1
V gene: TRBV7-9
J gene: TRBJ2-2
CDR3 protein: CAGPGQGPTGELFF
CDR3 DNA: TGTGCCGGTCCGGGACAGGGTCCCACCGGGGAGCTGTTTTTT

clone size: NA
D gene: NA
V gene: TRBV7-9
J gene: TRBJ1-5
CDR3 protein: CASSLSYGPGLNQPQHF
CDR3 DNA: TGTGCCAGCAGCTTAAGTTACGGGCCCGGACTCAATCAGCCCCAGCATTTT

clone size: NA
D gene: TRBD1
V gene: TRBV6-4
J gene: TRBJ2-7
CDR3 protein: CASSLLSPETGGGYEQYF
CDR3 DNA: TGTGCCAGCAGTCTCCTCTCCCCAGAAACAGGGGGCGGGTACGAGCAGTACTTC

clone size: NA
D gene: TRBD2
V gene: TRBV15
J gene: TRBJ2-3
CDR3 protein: CATSRGYRLASPFGTQYF
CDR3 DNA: TGTGCCACCAGCAGAGGTTACCGACTAGCGTCTCCCTTCGGTACGCAGTATTTT

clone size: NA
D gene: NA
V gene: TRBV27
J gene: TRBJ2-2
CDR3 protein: CASTQWRGGRTGELFF
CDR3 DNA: TGTGCCAGCACCCAATGGAGGGGGGGCCGTACCGGGGAGCTGTTTTTT

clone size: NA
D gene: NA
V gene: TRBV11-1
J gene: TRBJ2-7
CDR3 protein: CAGRDGLSYEQYF
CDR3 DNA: TGTGCCGGCAGGGACGGACTCTCCTACGAGCAGTACTTC

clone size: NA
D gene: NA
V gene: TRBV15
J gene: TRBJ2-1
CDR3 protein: CATSISGTYNEQFF
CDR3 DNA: TGTGCCACCAGCATTTCCGGGACCTACAATGAGCAGTTCTTC

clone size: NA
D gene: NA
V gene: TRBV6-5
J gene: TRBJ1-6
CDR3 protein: CASSYSKGGNSPLHF
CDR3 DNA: TGTGCCAGCAGTTACTCGAAGGGGGGTAATTCACCCCTCCACTTT

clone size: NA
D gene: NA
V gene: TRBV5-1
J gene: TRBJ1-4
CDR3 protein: CASSLWKNEKLFF
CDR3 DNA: TGCGCCAGCAGCTTGTGGAAAAATGAAAAACTGTTTTTT

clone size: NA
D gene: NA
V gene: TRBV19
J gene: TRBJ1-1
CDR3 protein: CASVTHTEAFF
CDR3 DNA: TGTGCCAGTGTTACGCACACTGAAGCTTTCTTT

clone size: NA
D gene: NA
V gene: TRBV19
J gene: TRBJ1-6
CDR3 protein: CASGSGGWFNSPLHF
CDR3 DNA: TGTGCCAGTGGGTCTGGGGGATGGTTTAATTCACCCCTCCACTTT

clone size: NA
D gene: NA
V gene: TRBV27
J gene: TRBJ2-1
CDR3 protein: CASSLTGEQFF
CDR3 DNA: TGTGCCAGCAGTTTGACTGGTGAGCAGTTCTTC

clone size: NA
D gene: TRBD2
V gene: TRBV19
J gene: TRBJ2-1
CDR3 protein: CASRVRTSGNYNEQFF
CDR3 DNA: TGTGCCAGTAGGGTCCGGACTAGCGGAAACTACAATGAGCAGTTCTTC

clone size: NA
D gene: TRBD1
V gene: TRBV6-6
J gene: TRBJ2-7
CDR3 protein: CASSYSTGGSYEQYF
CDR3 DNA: TGTGCCAGCAGTTACTCGACAGGGGGCTCCTACGAGCAGTACTTC

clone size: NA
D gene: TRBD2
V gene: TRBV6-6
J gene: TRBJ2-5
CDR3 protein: CASSPPGLKSETQYF
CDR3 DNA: TGTGCCAGCAGTCCCCCGGGACTAAAGTCAGAGACCCAGTACTTC

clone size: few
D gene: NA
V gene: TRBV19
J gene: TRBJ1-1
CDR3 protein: CASSPIGGSEAFF
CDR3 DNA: TGTGCCAGTAGCCCGATCGGGGGGTCTGAAGCTTTCTTT

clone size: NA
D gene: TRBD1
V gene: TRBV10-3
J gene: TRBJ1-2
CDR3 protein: CAIRGTAGYTF
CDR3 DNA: TGTGCCATCAGAGGGACAGCTGGCTACACCTTC

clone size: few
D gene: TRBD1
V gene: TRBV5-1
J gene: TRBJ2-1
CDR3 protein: CASGQGANNEQFF
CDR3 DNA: TGCGCCAGCGGCCAGGGGGCTAACAATGAGCAGTTCTTC

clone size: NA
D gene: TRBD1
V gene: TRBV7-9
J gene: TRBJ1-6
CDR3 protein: CASSEQGARNSPLHF
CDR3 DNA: TGTGCCAGCAGCGAACAGGGGGCTAGGAATTCACCCCTCCACTTT

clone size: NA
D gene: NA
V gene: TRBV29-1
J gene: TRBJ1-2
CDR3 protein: CSVEAGQGNGYTF
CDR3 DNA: TGCAGCGTTGAAGCGGGGCAGGGTAATGGCTACACCTTC